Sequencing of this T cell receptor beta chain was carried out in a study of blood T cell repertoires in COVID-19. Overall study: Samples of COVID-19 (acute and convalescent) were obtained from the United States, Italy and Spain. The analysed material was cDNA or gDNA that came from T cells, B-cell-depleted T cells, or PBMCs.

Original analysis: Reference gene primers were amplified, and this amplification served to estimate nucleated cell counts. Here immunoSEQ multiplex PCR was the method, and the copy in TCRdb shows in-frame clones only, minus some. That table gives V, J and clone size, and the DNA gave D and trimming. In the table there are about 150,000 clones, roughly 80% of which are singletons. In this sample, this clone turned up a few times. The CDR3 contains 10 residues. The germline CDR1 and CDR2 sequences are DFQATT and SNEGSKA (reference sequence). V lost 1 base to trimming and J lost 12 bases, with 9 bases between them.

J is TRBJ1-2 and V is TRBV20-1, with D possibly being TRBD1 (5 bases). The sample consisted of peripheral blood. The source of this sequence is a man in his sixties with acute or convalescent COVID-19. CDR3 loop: CSARGAGNTF. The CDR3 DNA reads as TGCAGTGCTAGAGGTGCAGGGAACACCTTC.